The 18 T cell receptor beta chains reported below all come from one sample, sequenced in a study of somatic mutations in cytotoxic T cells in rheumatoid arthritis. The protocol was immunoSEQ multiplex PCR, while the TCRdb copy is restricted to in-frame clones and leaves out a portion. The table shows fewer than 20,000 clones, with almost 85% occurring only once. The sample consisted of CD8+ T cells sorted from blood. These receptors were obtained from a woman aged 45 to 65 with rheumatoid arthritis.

CDR3 region: CASSPMGSDYGYTF. As DNA, the CDR3 is TGTGCCAGCAGCCCTATGGGCAGCGATTATGGCTACACCTTC. The J gene is TRBJ1-2, the V gene TRBV7-2; D not resolved. Trimming left V 5 bases short and J 5 bases short, with 15 bases between. CDR3 length equals 14 residues. CDR1 is SGHTA and CDR2 is FQGNSA in the germline V gene.

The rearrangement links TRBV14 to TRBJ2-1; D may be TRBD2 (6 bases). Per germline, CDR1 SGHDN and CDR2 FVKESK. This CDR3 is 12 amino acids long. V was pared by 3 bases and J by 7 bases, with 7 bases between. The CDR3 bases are TGTGCCAGCAGCCACGGGGGAAATGAGCAGTTCTTC. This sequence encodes CASSHGGNEQFF. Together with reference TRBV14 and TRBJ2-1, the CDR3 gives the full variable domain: EAGVTQFPSHSVIEKGQTVTLRCDPISGHDNLYWYRRVMGKEIKFLLHFVKESKQDESGMPNNRFLAERTGGTYSTLKVQPAELEDSGVYFCASSHGGNEQFFGPGTRLTVL.

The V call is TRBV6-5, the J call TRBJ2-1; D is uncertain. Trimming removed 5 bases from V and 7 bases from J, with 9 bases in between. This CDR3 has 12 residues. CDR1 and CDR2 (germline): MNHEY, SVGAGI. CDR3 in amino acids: CASSTIGNEQFF. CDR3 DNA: TGTGCCAGCAGTACGATAGGTAATGAGCAGTTCTTC.

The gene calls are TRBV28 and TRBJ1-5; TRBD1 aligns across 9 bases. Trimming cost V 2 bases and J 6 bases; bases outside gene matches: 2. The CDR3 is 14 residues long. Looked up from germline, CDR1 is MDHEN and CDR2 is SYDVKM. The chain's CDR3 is CASSLGTGIQPQHF. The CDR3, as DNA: TGTGCCAGCAGTTTAGGGACAGGGATTCAGCCCCAGCATTTT.

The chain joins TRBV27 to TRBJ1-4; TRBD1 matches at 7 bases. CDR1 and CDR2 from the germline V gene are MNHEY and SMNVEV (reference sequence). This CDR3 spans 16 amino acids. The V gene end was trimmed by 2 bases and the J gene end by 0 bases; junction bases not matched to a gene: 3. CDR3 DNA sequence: TGTGCCAGCAGTTTAGACAGGGTCACAACTAATGAAAAACTGTTTTTT. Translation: CASSLDRVTTNEKLFF.

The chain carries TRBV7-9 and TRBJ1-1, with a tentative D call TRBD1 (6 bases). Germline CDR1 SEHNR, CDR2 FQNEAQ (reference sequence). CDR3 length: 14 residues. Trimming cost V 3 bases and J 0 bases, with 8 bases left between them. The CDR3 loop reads CASSLDRMNTEAFF. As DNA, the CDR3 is TGTGCCAGCAGCTTGGACAGAATGAACACTGAAGCTTTCTTT.

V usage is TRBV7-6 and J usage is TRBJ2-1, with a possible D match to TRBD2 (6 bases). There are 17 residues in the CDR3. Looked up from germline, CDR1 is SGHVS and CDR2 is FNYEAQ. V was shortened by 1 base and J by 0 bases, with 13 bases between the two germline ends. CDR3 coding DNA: TGTGCCAGCAGCTTAGGAGGCGGGATGAGCTCCTACAATGAGCAGTTCTTC. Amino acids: CASSLGGGMSSYNEQFF. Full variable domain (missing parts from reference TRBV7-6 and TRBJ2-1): GAGVSQSPRYKVTKRGQDVALRCDPISGHVSLYWYRQALGQGPEFLTYFNYEAQQDKSGLPNDRFSAERPEGSISTLTIQRTEQRDSAMYRCASSLGGGMSSYNEQFFGPGTRLTVL.

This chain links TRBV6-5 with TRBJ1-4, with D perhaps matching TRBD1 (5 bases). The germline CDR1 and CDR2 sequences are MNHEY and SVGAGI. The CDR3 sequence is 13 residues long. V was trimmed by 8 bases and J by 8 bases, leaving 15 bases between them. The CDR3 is CASGSGDQEKLFF. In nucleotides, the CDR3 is TGTGCCAGCGGGTCGGGGGATCAGGAAAAACTGTTTTTT.

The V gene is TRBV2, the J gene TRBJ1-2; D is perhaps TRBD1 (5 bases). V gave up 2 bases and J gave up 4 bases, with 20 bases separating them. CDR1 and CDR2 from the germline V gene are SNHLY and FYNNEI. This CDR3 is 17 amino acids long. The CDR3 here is CASSESTPQTVAYGYTF. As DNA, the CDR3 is TGTGCCAGCAGTGAATCCACGCCCCAGACAGTAGCCTATGGCTACACCTTC.

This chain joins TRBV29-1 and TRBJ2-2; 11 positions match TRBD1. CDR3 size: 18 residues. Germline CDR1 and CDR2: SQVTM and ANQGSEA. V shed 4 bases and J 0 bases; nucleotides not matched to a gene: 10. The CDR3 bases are TGCAGCGTTGGGATCAGGACAGGGGGCGGAACGAACACCGGGGAGCTGTTTTTT. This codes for CSVGIRTGGGTNTGELFF.

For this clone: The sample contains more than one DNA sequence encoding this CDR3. The CDR3 DNA reads as TGTGCCAGCAGCAGGACAGGGAATAATTCACCCCTCCACTTT. Encoded protein: CASSRTGNNSPLHF. This chain uses TRBV11-1 with TRBJ1-6; TRBD1 agrees at 8 bases. Trimming at V came to 5 bases and at J to 5 bases, leaving 2 bases not matched to a gene. The CDR3 has 14 residues. Germline lookup yields CDR1 SGHAT and CDR2 FQDESV (reference sequence).

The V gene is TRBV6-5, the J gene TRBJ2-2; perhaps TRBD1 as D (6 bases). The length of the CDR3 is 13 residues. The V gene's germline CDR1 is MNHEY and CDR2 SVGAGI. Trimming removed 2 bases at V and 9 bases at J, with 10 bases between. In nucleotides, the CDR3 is TGTGCCAGCAGTTACGCCACAGGGAGGGAGCTGTTTTTT. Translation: CASSYATGRELFF.

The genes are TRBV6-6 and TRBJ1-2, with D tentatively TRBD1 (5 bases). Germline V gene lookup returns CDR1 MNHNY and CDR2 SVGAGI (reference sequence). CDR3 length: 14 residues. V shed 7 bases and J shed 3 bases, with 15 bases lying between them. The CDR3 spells CASIPAGGDYGYTF. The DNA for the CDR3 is TGTGCCAGCATTCCCGCCGGGGGGGACTATGGCTACACCTTC.

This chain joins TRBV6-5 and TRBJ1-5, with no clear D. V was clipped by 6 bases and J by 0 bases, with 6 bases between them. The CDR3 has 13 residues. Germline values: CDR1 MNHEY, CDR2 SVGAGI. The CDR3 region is CASRGNSNQPQHF. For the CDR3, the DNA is TGTGCCAGCAGGGGAAATAGCAATCAGCCCCAGCATTTT.

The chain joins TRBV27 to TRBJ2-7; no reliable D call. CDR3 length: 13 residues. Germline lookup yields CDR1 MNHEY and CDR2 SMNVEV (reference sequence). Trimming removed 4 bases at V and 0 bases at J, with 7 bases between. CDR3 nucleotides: TGTGCCAGCAGTTCTCGAACCTCCTACGAGCAGTACTTC. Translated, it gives CASSSRTSYEQYF.

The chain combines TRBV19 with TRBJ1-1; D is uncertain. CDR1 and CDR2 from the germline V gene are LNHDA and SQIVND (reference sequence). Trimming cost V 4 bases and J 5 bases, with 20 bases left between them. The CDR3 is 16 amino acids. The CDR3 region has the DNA TGTGCCAGTAGTAGTGGCTGGGAAATGATAGGTACTGAAGCTTTCTTT. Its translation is CASSSGWEMIGTEAFF.

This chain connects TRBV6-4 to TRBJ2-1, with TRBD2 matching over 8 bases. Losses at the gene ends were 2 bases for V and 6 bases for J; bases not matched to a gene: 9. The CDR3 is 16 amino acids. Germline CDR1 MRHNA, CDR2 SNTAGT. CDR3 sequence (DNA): TGTGCCAGCAGTGACGGGTACGGGAGGGCCCTCAATGAGCAGTTCTTC. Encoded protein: CASSDGYGRALNEQFF.

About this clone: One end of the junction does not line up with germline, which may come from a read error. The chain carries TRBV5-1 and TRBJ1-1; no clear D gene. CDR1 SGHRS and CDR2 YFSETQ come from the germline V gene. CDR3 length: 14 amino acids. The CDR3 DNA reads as TGCGCCAGCAGCTTGGATGGCAGCTTGATAGAAGTTTTCTTT. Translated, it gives CASSLDGSLIEVFF. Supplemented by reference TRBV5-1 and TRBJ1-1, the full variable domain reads KAGVTQTPRYLIKTRGQQVTLSCSPISGHRSVSWYQQTPGQGLQFLFEYFSETQRNKGNFPGRFSGRQFSNSRSEMNVSTLELGDSALYLCASSLDGSLIEVFFGQGTRLTVV.